This TCR beta chain was sequenced for a study of control samples from healthy donors and cancer patients. TCRdb's table, derived via immunoSEQ multiplex PCR, lists solely in-frame clones and lacks some. The repertoire has 120,000 or so clones, more than 75% of them found once; the top ten carry just under 3%. The specimen sequenced was blood. The TCR sequence derives from a man in his 60s in good health.

CDR3 in amino acids: CASSVHRQGQRSIVQPQHF. For the CDR3, the DNA is TGTGCCAGCAGCGTACATCGGCAGGGCCAGCGCAGTATAGTACAGCCCCAGCATTTT. This chain uses TRBV9 with TRBJ1-5, with D tentatively TRBD1 (5 bases). Trimming left V 1 base short and J 7 bases short, with 27 bases between. CDR1 and CDR2 (germline): SGDLS, YYNGEE. CDR3 size: 19 residues.